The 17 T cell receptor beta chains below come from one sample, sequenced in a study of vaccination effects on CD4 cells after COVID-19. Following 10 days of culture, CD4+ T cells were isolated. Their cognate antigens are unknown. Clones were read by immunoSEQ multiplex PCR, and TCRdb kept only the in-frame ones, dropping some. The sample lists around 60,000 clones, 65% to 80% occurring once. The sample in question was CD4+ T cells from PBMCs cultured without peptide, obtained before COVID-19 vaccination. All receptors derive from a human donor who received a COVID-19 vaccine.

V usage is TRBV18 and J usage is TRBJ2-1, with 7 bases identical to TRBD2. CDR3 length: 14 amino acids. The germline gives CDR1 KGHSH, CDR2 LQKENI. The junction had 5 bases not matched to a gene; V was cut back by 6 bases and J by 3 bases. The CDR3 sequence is CASSRGGGYNEQFF. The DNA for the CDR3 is TGTGCCAGCTCCCGTGGCGGGGGCTACAATGAGCAGTTCTTC.

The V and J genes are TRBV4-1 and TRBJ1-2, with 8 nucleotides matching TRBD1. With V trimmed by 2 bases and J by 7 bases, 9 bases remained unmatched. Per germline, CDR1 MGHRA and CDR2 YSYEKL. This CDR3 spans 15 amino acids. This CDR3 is CASSQTQGVGGGYTF. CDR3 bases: TGCGCCAGCAGCCAAACACAGGGGGTCGGTGGTGGCTACACCTTC.

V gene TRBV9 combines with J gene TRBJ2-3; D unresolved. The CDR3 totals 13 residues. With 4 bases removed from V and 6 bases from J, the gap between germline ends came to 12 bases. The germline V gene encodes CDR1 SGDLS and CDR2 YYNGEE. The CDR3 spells CASSPNVDDTQYF. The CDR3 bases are TGTGCCAGCAGCCCTAATGTTGACGATACGCAGTATTTT.

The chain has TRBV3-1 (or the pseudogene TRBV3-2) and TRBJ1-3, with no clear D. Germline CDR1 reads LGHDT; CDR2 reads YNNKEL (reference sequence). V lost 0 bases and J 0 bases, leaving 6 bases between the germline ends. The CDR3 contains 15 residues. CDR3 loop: CASSQDTASGNTIYF. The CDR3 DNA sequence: TGTGCCAGCAGCCAAGATACAGCCTCTGGAAACACCATATATTTT.

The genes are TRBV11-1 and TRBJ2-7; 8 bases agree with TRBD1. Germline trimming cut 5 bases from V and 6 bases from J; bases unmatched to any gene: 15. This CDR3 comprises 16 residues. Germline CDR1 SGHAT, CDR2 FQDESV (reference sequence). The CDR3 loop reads CASSLAAPRGLGEQYV. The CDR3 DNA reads TGTGCCAGCAGCCTTGCGGCTCCCAGGGGGCTCGGCGAGCAGTACGTC.

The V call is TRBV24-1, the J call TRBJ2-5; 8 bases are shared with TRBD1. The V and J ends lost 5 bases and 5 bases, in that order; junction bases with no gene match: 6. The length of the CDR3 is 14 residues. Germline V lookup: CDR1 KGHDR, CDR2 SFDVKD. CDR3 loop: CATSAPTGEETQYF. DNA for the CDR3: TGTGCCACCAGTGCCCCGACAGGGGAGGAGACCCAGTACTTC.

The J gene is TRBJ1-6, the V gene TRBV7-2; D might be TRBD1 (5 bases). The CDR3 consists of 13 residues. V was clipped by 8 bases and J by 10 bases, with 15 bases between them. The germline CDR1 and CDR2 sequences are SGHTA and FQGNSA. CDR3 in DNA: TGTGCCAGCCGCCGGGGGATGGGGTCACCCCTCCACTTT. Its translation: CASRRGMGSPLHF.

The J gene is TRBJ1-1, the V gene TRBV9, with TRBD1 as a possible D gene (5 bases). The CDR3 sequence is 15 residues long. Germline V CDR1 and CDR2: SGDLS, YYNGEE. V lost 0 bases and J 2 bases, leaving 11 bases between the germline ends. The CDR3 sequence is CASSVDGTANTEAFF. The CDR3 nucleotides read TGTGCCAGCAGCGTAGACGGGACGGCTAACACTGAAGCTTTCTTT.

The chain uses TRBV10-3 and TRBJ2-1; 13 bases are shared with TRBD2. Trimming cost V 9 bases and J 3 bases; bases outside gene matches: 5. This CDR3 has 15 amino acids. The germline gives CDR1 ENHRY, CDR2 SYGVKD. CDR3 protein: CAMRGTSGDYNEQFF. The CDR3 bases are TGTGCCATGAGAGGGACTAGCGGGGACTACAATGAGCAGTTCTTC.

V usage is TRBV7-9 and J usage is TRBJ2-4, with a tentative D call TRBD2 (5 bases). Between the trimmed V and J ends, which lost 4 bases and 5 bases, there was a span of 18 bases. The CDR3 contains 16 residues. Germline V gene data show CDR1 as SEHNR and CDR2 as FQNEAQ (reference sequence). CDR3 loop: CASSSSAGIRENIQYF. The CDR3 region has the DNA TGTGCCAGCAGCTCAAGTGCGGGTATTCGCGAAAACATTCAGTACTTC.

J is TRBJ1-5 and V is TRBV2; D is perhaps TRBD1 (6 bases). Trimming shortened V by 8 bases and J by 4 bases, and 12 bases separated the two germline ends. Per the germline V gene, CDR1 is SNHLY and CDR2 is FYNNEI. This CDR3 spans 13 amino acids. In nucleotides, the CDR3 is TGTGCCAGCCGAGGACAGCAGAATCAGCCCCAGCATTTT. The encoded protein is CASRGQQNQPQHF.

The CDR3 DNA is TGTGCCAGCATCGATCGGGCCAGGGCTGTTGATGAGCAGTTCTTC. Its translation: CASIDRARAVDEQFF. The chain has TRBV6-5 and TRBJ2-1, with TRBD1 as a possible D gene (5 bases). Germline loops: CDR1 MNHEY, CDR2 SVGAGI. Trimming cost V 7 bases and J 8 bases, with 21 bases left between them. The CDR3 consists of 15 residues.

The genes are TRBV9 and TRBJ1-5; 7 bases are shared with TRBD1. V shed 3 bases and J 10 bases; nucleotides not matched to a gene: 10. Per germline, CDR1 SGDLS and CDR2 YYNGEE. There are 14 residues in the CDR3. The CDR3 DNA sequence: TGTGCCAGCAGCGGTACAGGGGATATTAGTCCCCAGCATTTT. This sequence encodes CASSGTGDISPQHF.

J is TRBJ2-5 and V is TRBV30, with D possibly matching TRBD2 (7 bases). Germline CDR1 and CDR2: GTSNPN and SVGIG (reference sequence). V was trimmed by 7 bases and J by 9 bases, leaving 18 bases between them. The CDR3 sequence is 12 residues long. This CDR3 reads CASRGALGAQYF. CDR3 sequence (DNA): TGTGCCTCTCGGGGGGCCCTTGGGGCCCAGTACTTC. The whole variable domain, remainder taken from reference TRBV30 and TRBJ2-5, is SQTIHQWPATLVQPVGSPLSLECTVEGTSNPNLYWYRQAAGRGLQLLFYSVGIGQISSEVPQNLSASRPQDRQFILSSKKLLLSDSGFYLCASRGALGAQYFGPGTRLLVL.

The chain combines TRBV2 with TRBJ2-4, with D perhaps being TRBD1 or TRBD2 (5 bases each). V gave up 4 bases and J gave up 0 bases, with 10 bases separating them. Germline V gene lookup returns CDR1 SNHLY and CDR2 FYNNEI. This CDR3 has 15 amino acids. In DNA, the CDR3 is TGTGCCAGCAGTGGGGACCCTGTAGCCAAAAACATTCAGTACTTC. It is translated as CASSGDPVAKNIQYF. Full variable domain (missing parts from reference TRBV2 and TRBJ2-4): EPEVTQTPSHQVTQMGQEVILRCVPISNHLYFYWYRQILGQKVEFLVSFYNNEISEKSEIFDDQFSVERPDGSNFTLKIRSTKLEDSAMYFCASSGDPVAKNIQYFGAGTRLSVL.

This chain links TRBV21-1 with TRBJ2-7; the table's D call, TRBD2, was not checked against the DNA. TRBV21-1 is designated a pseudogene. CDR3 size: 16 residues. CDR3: CASSKPAGPSSYEQYV. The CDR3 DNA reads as TGTGCCAGCAGCAAACCGGCGGGGCCGAGCTCCTACGAGCAGTACGTC.

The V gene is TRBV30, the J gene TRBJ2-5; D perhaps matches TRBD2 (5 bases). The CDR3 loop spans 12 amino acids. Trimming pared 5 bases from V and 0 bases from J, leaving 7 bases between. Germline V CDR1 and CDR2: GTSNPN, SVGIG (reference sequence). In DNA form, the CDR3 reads TGTGCCTGGGGAGGTTACCAAGAGACCCAGTACTTC. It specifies CAWGGYQETQYF.